Below are 18 T cell receptor beta chains sequenced from a single sample in a study of cytomegalovirus exposure and HLA in healthy donors. The PCR was carried out with 60 Vbeta primers and 13 Jbeta primers. Generated by immunoSEQ multiplex PCR, the TCRdb table keeps only in-frame clones and is missing some. The sample holds about 200,000 clones; more than 75% are singletons and the top ten take around 6%. The sample comprised PBMCs. These receptors were obtained from a man aged 35-49 years in good health and CMV-seropositive.

This chain joins TRBV7-9 and TRBJ1-2; 7 nucleotides line up with TRBD1. Germline lookup yields CDR1 SEHNR and CDR2 FQNEAQ (reference sequence). Unmatched junction bases numbered 12, after V lost 5 bases and J lost 3 bases. The CDR3 extends over 16 amino acids. The CDR3 sequence: CASSTGQVVWDYGYTF. Written as DNA, the CDR3 is TGTGCCAGCAGCACCGGACAGGTAGTTTGGGACTATGGCTACACCTTC.

The J gene is TRBJ2-6, the V gene TRBV6-5; D is possibly TRBD1 (6 bases). V was pared by 8 bases and J by 0 bases, with 8 bases between. Germline V gene lookup returns CDR1 MNHEY and CDR2 SVGAGI. The CDR3 loop spans 14 amino acids. The CDR3: CASGQSSGANVLTF. The CDR3 bases are TGTGCCAGCGGACAGAGCTCTGGGGCCAACGTCCTGACTTTC.

The CDR3 sequence is CASRLGLAGVFCNEQFF. In DNA, the CDR3 is TGTGCAAGTCGTCTTGGACTAGCGGGGGTCTTTTGCAATGAGCAGTTCTTC. The chain recombines TRBV12-2 with TRBJ2-1; the DNA was not compared with TRBD2, the D call given in the table. TRBV12-2 represents a pseudogene. The CDR3 length is 17 residues.

With respect to this clone: Other DNA sequences in the sample encode the same CDR3. The gene calls are TRBV6-5 and TRBJ2-2, with 10 bases that match TRBD1. Germline values: CDR1 MNHEY, CDR2 SVGAGI. The V segment lost 5 bases and the J segment 8 bases; nucleotides outside the gene matches: 8. This CDR3 comprises 15 residues. The CDR3 region is CASSPGTGDRGELFF. The CDR3 DNA follows: TGTGCCAGCAGTCCAGGGACAGGGGACAGAGGGGAGCTGTTTTTT.

The rearrangement joins TRBV19 to TRBJ2-1; 8 bases agree with TRBD2. The trim removed 6 bases at V and 14 bases at J, leaving 15 bases unmatched. CDR1 LNHDA and CDR2 SQIVND come from the germline V gene (reference sequence). The CDR3 sequence is 14 residues long. The CDR3: CASSEGTRRAEEFF. The CDR3 region has the DNA TGTGCCAGTAGCGAGGGGACTAGACGGGCTGAAGAGTTCTTC. The complete variable domain, with remaining parts taken from reference TRBV19 and TRBJ2-1, reads DGGITQSPKYLFRKEGQNVTLSCEQNLNHDAMYWYRQDPGQGLRLIYYSQIVNDFQKGDIAEGYSVSREKKESFPLTVTSAQKNPTAFYLCASSEGTRRAEEFFGPGTRLTVL.

J is TRBJ2-2 and V is TRBV2; D may be TRBD2 (5 bases). The CDR3 extends over 14 amino acids. The germline V gene encodes CDR1 SNHLY and CDR2 FYNNEI. V lost 11 bases and J lost 4, with 17 bases in between. The chain's CDR3 is CASQSGFGTGELFF. In DNA, the CDR3 is TGTGCCTCACAGAGCGGCTTTGGCACCGGGGAGCTGTTTTTT.

CDR3 sequence: CASTSGGGELFF. The CDR3 DNA reads as TGTGCCAGCACTAGCGGAGGGGGGGAGCTGTTTTTT. The chain combines TRBV25-1 with TRBJ2-2, with 7 bases that match TRBD2. CDR1 and CDR2 from the germline V gene are MGHDK and SYGVNS. The CDR3 extends over 12 amino acids. V was pared by 7 bases and J by 8 bases, with 4 bases of the junction left unmatched.

V and J are TRBV7-3 and TRBJ2-2; no reliable D call. Trimming removed 2 bases at V and 1 base at J, with 5 bases between. The germline gives CDR1 SGHTA, CDR2 FQGTGA. The CDR3 is 14 residues long. CDR3 bases: TGTGCCAGCAGCTTAGGGCAGAACACCGGGGAGCTGTTTTTT. Amino acids: CASSLGQNTGELFF.

Of note for this clone: The junction and the germline gene differ at one end; a read error may be behind it. The rearrangement joins TRBV5-4 to TRBJ2-2; 7 positions match TRBD1. Germline V gene lookup returns CDR1 SGHNT and CDR2 YYREEE (reference sequence). CDR3 length: 16 residues. The CDR3 DNA follows: TGTGCCAGCAGCTTGGGGGGCAGGGGGAACGCCGGGGAGCTGTTTTTT. It encodes CASSLGGRGNAGELFF.

The chain recombines TRBV15 with TRBJ2-2; 10 nucleotides match TRBD2. Trimming at V came to 0 bases and at J to 7 bases, leaving 5 bases not matched to a gene. CDR3 length: 16 amino acids. Looked up from germline, CDR1 is LNHNV and CDR2 is YYDKDF (reference sequence). CDR3 loop: CATSRDSGRASGELFF. The CDR3 DNA is TGTGCCACCAGCAGAGACAGCGGGAGGGCCAGCGGGGAGCTGTTTTTT.

The gene calls are TRBV4-1 and TRBJ2-1; possible D gene TRBD1, 6 bases. Germline assignment: CDR1 MGHRA and CDR2 YSYEKL. V was cut by 0 bases and J by 6 bases, with 12 bases left in between. CDR3 length: 15 residues. The CDR3 is CASSQEFTGSNEQFF. The CDR3 DNA sequence: TGCGCCAGCAGCCAAGAATTTACAGGGAGCAATGAGCAGTTCTTC.

J is TRBJ2-1 and V is TRBV27, with TRBD2 matching over 7 bases. The CDR3 loop spans 13 amino acids. Germline trimming cut 4 bases from V and 8 bases from J; bases unmatched to any gene: 5. Germline values: CDR1 MNHEY, CDR2 SMNVEV (reference sequence). This CDR3 reads CASSSTSVHEQFF. CDR3 sequence (DNA): TGTGCCAGCAGTTCAACTAGCGTCCATGAGCAGTTCTTC.

The chain carries TRBV29-1 and TRBJ2-2, with TRBD1 matching over 9 bases. The CDR3 loop spans 16 amino acids. The junction had 5 bases not matched to a gene; V was cut back by 0 bases and J by 3 bases. The germline gives CDR1 SQVTM, CDR2 ANQGSEA. For the CDR3, the DNA is TGCAGCGTTGAAGATACCGGGACAGGGTACACCGGGGAGCTGTTTTTT. This gives the protein CSVEDTGTGYTGELFF.

J is TRBJ2-7 and V is TRBV28; D perhaps matches TRBD1 (5 bases). The CDR3 spans 15 residues. Trimming left V 5 bases short and J 0 bases short, with 14 bases between. Germline-derived CDR1 and CDR2 are MDHEN and SYDVKM. The CDR3 sequence: CASSPSDNLSYEQYF. The CDR3 DNA sequence: TGTGCCAGCAGTCCCTCGGACAACCTCTCCTACGAGCAGTACTTC.

The chain links TRBV12-5 to TRBJ2-1, with D perhaps TRBD1 (6 bases). CDR3 length equals 16 residues. The V and J ends lost 2 bases and 4 bases respectively, with 15 bases between them. The germline gives CDR1 LGHNT, CDR2 FRNRAP. For the CDR3, the DNA is TGTGCTAGTGGTTTGACTACAGGGAATGTTTACAATGAGCAGTTCTTC. It yields the protein CASGLTTGNVYNEQFF.

The chain is built from TRBV6-5 and TRBJ2-2; 7 bases are shared with TRBD1. The V gene end was trimmed by 5 bases and the J gene end by 6 bases; junction bases not matched to a gene: 9. CDR1 and CDR2 from the germline V gene are MNHEY and SVGAGI. This CDR3 is 15 amino acids long. The CDR3 DNA follows: TGTGCCAGCAGTGGCGGACAGGACCCGTCCGGGGAGCTGTTTTTT. Its protein is CASSGGQDPSGELFF.

V usage is TRBV7-9 and J usage is TRBJ1-1; D is undetermined. The germline V gene has CDR1 SEHNR and CDR2 FQNEAQ (reference sequence). The CDR3 is 14 residues long. V was trimmed by 4 bases and J by 4 bases, leaving 13 bases between them. DNA of the CDR3: TGTGCCAGCAGCTGGGGAACGGGAGGCACTGAAGCTTTCTTT. Translation gives CASSWGTGGTEAFF. Complete variable domain (other parts from reference TRBV7-9 and TRBJ1-1): DTGVSQNPRHKITKRGQNVTFRCDPISEHNRLYWYRQTLGQGPEFLTYFQNEAQLEKSRLLSDRFSAERPKGSFSTLEIQRTEQGDSAMYLCASSWGTGGTEAFFGQGTRLTVV.

A few counts support this clone. The chain couples TRBV27 to TRBJ1-1; 7 bases are shared with TRBD1. V lost 8 bases to trimming and J lost 0 bases; unmatched junction nucleotides: 3. The CDR3 covers 13 residues. Germline V gives CDR1 MNHEY, CDR2 SMNVEV (reference sequence). CDR3 region: CASHGTVNTEAFF. CDR3 bases: TGTGCCAGCCACGGGACAGTGAACACTGAAGCTTTCTTT.